Listed below are T cell receptor beta chains from one sample, sequenced in a study of blood T cells in healthy people across ages. MiXCR was run by TCRdb on the 5' RACE reads, yielding one entry per CDR3 protein. The sample holds about 760,000 distinct CDR3 sequences, just over 55% seen once. Material for sequencing was blood. All receptors come from a man between 35 and 55 years old in good health. Both conserved end residues are part of each CDR3. Each record gives: D gene, J gene, V gene, clone size, CDR3 protein, CDR3 DNA. A D gene is named only where the DNA matches it firmly. Not all rows give a size; the values are once, few, many and, for expanded clones, a class.

d_gene: TRBD1
j_gene: TRBJ2-1
v_gene: TRBV7-9
abundance: few
CDR3aa: CASSFWTGAAYNEQFF
CDR3nt: TGTGCCAGCAGCTTCTGGACAGGGGCGGCATACAATGAGCAGTTCTTC

d_gene: -
j_gene: TRBJ2-5
v_gene: TRBV7-7
abundance: few
CDR3aa: CASSPSRVRETQYF
CDR3nt: TGTGCTAGCAGCCCAAGTCGGGTCAGAGAGACCCAGTACTTC

d_gene: TRBD1
j_gene: TRBJ2-1
v_gene: TRBV28
abundance: few
CDR3aa: CASERETGQGYYEQFF
CDR3nt: TGTGCCAGCGAACGCGAAACGGGACAGGGTTACTACGAGCAGTTCTTC

d_gene: TRBD1
j_gene: TRBJ2-7
v_gene: TRBV29-1
abundance: -
CDR3aa: CSAAGTAYEQYF
CDR3nt: TGCAGCGCCGCTGGGACAGCCTACGAGCAGTACTTC

d_gene: TRBD1
j_gene: TRBJ2-7
v_gene: TRBV29-1
abundance: -
CDR3aa: CSVEVGQGSYEQYF
CDR3nt: TGCAGCGTTGAAGTGGGACAGGGGTCCTACGAGCAGTACTTC

d_gene: TRBD2
j_gene: TRBJ2-5
v_gene: TRBV11-2
abundance: -
CDR3aa: CASSPGTSYKETQYF
CDR3nt: TGTGCCAGCAGCCCCGGGACTAGCTATAAAGAGACCCAGTACTTC

d_gene: TRBD2
j_gene: TRBJ2-7
v_gene: TRBV28
abundance: few
CDR3aa: CASRKILAGVGEQYF
CDR3nt: TGTGCCAGCAGGAAGATCCTAGCGGGAGTTGGGGAGCAGTACTTC

d_gene: TRBD1
j_gene: TRBJ1-2
v_gene: TRBV7-3
abundance: -
CDR3aa: CAGSPDRANYGYTF
CDR3nt: TGTGCCGGCAGCCCAGACAGGGCTAACTATGGCTACACCTTC

d_gene: TRBD1
j_gene: TRBJ2-7
v_gene: TRBV28
abundance: -
CDR3aa: CASSTRTGKDEQYF
CDR3nt: TGTGCCAGCAGTACCAGGACAGGGAAGGACGAGCAGTACTTC

d_gene: -
j_gene: TRBJ2-5
v_gene: TRBV28
abundance: -
CDR3aa: CASRRADQETQYF
CDR3nt: TGTGCCAGCCGGAGGGCCGACCAAGAGACCCAGTACTTC

d_gene: -
j_gene: TRBJ1-2
v_gene: TRBV3-1
abundance: once
CDR3aa: CASSQDQRLGGGYTF
CDR3nt: TGTGCCAGCAGCCAAGATCAACGTTTGGGCGGGGGCTACACCTTC

d_gene: TRBD1
j_gene: TRBJ1-2
v_gene: TRBV20-1
abundance: -
CDR3aa: CSANQGQGLSGYTF
CDR3nt: TGCAGTGCTAACCAGGGACAGGGCTTATCTGGCTACACCTTC

d_gene: -
j_gene: TRBJ1-5
v_gene: TRBV7-9
abundance: -
CDR3aa: CASSLGGLHQPQHF
CDR3nt: TGTGCCAGCAGCTTAGGGGGGCTCCATCAGCCCCAGCATTTT

d_gene: -
j_gene: TRBJ2-3
v_gene: TRBV6-1
abundance: few
CDR3aa: CASSDGDTQYF
CDR3nt: TGTGCCAGCAGTGACGGTGATACGCAGTATTTT

d_gene: -
j_gene: TRBJ2-5
v_gene: TRBV7-2
abundance: -
CDR3aa: CASRPHATGTETQYF
CDR3nt: TGTGCCAGCAGACCTCATGCCACCGGAACAGAGACCCAGTACTTC

d_gene: -
j_gene: TRBJ2-2
v_gene: TRBV12-5
abundance: -
CDR3aa: CASALYVGAGELFF
CDR3nt: TGTGCTAGTGCCCTATACGTGGGAGCGGGGGAGCTGTTTTTT

d_gene: TRBD1
j_gene: TRBJ1-2
v_gene: TRBV3-1
abundance: -
CDR3aa: CASSQRMPGQAYGYTF
CDR3nt: TGTGCCAGCAGCCAACGGATGCCGGGACAGGCATATGGCTACACCTTC

d_gene: TRBD1
j_gene: TRBJ2-1
v_gene: TRBV25-1
abundance: -
CDR3aa: CASQGTGRGAYNEQFF
CDR3nt: TGTGCCAGCCAAGGGACAGGGCGAGGAGCTTACAATGAGCAGTTCTTC

d_gene: TRBD1
j_gene: TRBJ2-5
v_gene: TRBV27
abundance: once
CDR3aa: CASRFGTEETQYF
CDR3nt: TGTGCCAGCAGATTCGGGACAGAAGAGACCCAGTACTTC

d_gene: TRBD1
j_gene: TRBJ2-1
v_gene: TRBV6-5
abundance: -
CDR3aa: CASSPAPGQNYEQFF
CDR3nt: TGTGCCAGCAGCCCCGCCCCGGGACAGAACTACGAGCAGTTCTTC

d_gene: TRBD1
j_gene: TRBJ1-5
v_gene: TRBV7-2
abundance: few
CDR3aa: CASSPGTGKDQPQHF
CDR3nt: TGTGCCAGCAGCCCCGGGACAGGGAAAGATCAGCCCCAGCATTTT

d_gene: TRBD2
j_gene: TRBJ2-3
v_gene: TRBV12-3/TRBV12-4
abundance: -
CDR3aa: CASSLGMTSGGKTDAQYF
CDR3nt: TGTGCCAGCAGTTTAGGGATGACTAGCGGAGGGAAAACAGATGCGCAGTATTTT

d_gene: -
j_gene: TRBJ2-7
v_gene: TRBV5-1
abundance: -
CDR3aa: CASRLQGRYF
CDR3nt: TGCGCCAGCAGATTACAGGGACGGTACTTC

d_gene: TRBD2
j_gene: TRBJ2-5
v_gene: TRBV4-1
abundance: -
CDR3aa: CASSQDRAGYEQETQYF
CDR3nt: TGCGCCAGCAGCCAAGATAGAGCGGGATACGAGCAAGAGACCCAGTACTTC

d_gene: -
j_gene: TRBJ2-7
v_gene: TRBV9
abundance: many
CDR3aa: CASSTGLYYEQYF
CDR3nt: TGTGCCAGCAGCACAGGACTATACTACGAGCAGTACTTC

d_gene: TRBD2
j_gene: TRBJ2-7
v_gene: TRBV7-9
abundance: few
CDR3aa: CASSLAAGGHFEQYF
CDR3nt: TGTGCCAGCAGCTTAGCGGCGGGAGGCCACTTCGAGCAGTACTTC

d_gene: -
j_gene: TRBJ2-7
v_gene: TRBV6-5
abundance: -
CDR3aa: CASSYWGAGAEQYF
CDR3nt: TGTGCCAGCAGTTACTGGGGGGCAGGGGCCGAGCAGTACTTC

d_gene: -
j_gene: TRBJ1-5
v_gene: TRBV19
abundance: -
CDR3aa: CASSIDLSDSFGPQHF
CDR3nt: TGTGCCAGTAGTATAGATCTATCGGACAGCTTCGGGCCCCAGCATTTT

d_gene: -
j_gene: TRBJ2-7
v_gene: TRBV6-5
abundance: -
CDR3aa: CASSYSGGEVWEQYF
CDR3nt: TGTGCCAGCAGTTACTCTGGCGGGGAGGTCTGGGAGCAGTACTTC

d_gene: TRBD1
j_gene: TRBJ1-2
v_gene: TRBV7-2
abundance: -
CDR3aa: CASSLGGSWTGVLGAGYTF
CDR3nt: TGTGCCAGCAGCTTAGGTGGCTCTTGGACAGGGGTTCTAGGGGCTGGCTACACCTTC

d_gene: -
j_gene: TRBJ1-4
v_gene: TRBV20-1
abundance: few
CDR3aa: CSAMDRGHIANEKLFF
CDR3nt: TGCAGTGCCATGGACAGAGGGCATATCGCTAATGAAAAACTGTTTTTT

d_gene: TRBD1
j_gene: TRBJ1-1
v_gene: TRBV28
abundance: once
CDR3aa: CAIKLTGEGTEAFF
CDR3nt: TGTGCCATCAAATTGACAGGGGAGGGGACTGAAGCTTTCTTT

d_gene: TRBD2
j_gene: TRBJ2-7
v_gene: TRBV7-2
abundance: few
CDR3aa: CASRIGTSGYNEQYF
CDR3nt: TGTGCCAGCAGGATCGGGACTAGCGGTTACAATGAGCAGTACTTC

d_gene: -
j_gene: TRBJ2-5
v_gene: TRBV9
abundance: -
CDR3aa: CASSAIAEGGETQYF
CDR3nt: TGTGCCAGCAGCGCTATAGCGGAAGGGGGTGAGACCCAGTACTTC

d_gene: -
j_gene: TRBJ2-1
v_gene: TRBV10-3
abundance: -
CDR3aa: CVIGPGLSNEQFF
CDR3nt: TGTGTCATCGGCCCGGGACTTTCTAATGAGCAGTTCTTC